A selection of T cell receptor beta chains follows, all from one sample in a study of blood T cells in healthy people across ages. In TCRdb, the 5' RACE reads were re-called with MiXCR into one record per CDR3 protein. The table shows roughly 1,100,000 distinct CDR3 sequences, with 20% to 25% occurring only once. These data are also associated with another study on T cells of mothers and their children.

The sample consisted of blood. The source is a girl aged 2-10 years in good health. The CDR3 runs from the conserved cysteine through the conserved F or W. Fields, in order: V gene, J gene, clone size, D gene, CDR3 DNA, CDR3 protein. D genes are given only for firm matches. Only part of the rows carry a size: once, few, many, or a class if the clone is expanded.

V gene: TRBV12-3/TRBV12-4; J gene: TRBJ1-2; clone size: NA; D gene: TRBD1; CDR3 DNA: TGTGCCAGCAGTTCGCATCCAGGGGGCGGCTACACCTTC; CDR3 protein: CASSSHPGGGYTF
V gene: TRBV2; J gene: TRBJ2-5; clone size: few; D gene: TRBD2; CDR3 DNA: TGTGCCAGCAGCCCGCCAATTTTAGGACTAGCAAGCGAGACCCAGTACTTC; CDR3 protein: CASSPPILGLASETQYF
V gene: TRBV29-1; J gene: TRBJ2-1; clone size: NA; D gene: TRBD2; CDR3 DNA: TGCAGCGTTGATTTTCGGGAGGGCCGCAATGAGCAGTTCTTC; CDR3 protein: CSVDFREGRNEQFF
V gene: TRBV11-2; J gene: TRBJ1-2; clone size: NA; D gene: NA; CDR3 DNA: TGTGCCAGCAGCCCAGTTTTTATCACCCACTATGGCTACACCTTC; CDR3 protein: CASSPVFITHYGYTF
V gene: TRBV13; J gene: TRBJ2-2; clone size: few; D gene: NA; CDR3 DNA: TGTGCCAGCAGCTTTCCAGGGAGGACTGACGGGGAGCTGTTTTTT; CDR3 protein: CASSFPGRTDGELFF
V gene: TRBV25-1; J gene: TRBJ2-5; clone size: NA; D gene: TRBD1; CDR3 DNA: TGTGCCAGCAGCCCCACAGGGACAGTTGGAGAGACCCAGTACTTC; CDR3 protein: CASSPTGTVGETQYF
V gene: TRBV9; J gene: TRBJ2-1; clone size: NA; D gene: TRBD2; CDR3 DNA: TGTGCCAGCAGCGTAGGGGGTTGGGCGAGACTAGCGGGCAGAAGTTCCTACAATGAGCAGTTCTTC; CDR3 protein: CASSVGGWARLAGRSSYNEQFF
V gene: TRBV4-1; J gene: TRBJ1-5; clone size: few; D gene: NA; CDR3 DNA: TGCGCCAGCAGCCAAGCTAATACAGGCCAGCCCCAGCATTTT; CDR3 protein: CASSQANTGQPQHF
V gene: TRBV7-9; J gene: TRBJ2-7; clone size: NA; D gene: NA; CDR3 DNA: TGTGCCAGCAGCTTAAAGGGGGTAGCTTTCGAGCAGTACTTC; CDR3 protein: CASSLKGVAFEQYF
V gene: TRBV7-9; J gene: TRBJ1-2; clone size: NA; D gene: NA; CDR3 DNA: TGTGCCAGCAGCTCCCCATGGACCGAGAACTATGGCTACACCTTC; CDR3 protein: CASSSPWTENYGYTF
V gene: TRBV7-2; J gene: TRBJ2-5; clone size: NA; D gene: NA; CDR3 DNA: TGTGCCAGCAGCTCCCTTGTGGGCGCAGAGACCCAGTACTTC; CDR3 protein: CASSSLVGAETQYF
V gene: TRBV4-1; J gene: TRBJ1-2; clone size: few; D gene: NA; CDR3 DNA: TGCGCCAGCAGCCAAGATGGGTGGGGTACTAACTATGGCTACACCTTC; CDR3 protein: CASSQDGWGTNYGYTF